What follows describes a single T cell receptor beta chain. What it binds is not known. Germline and junction disagree at one end, which may indicate a read error. CDR1 and CDR2 from the germline V gene are DFQATT and SNEGSKA (reference sequence). CDR3 length: 14 residues. This sample is drawn from a study of T cell repertoires in cytomegalovirus infection. The wider study: Through public TCR beta signatures, both CMV infection and matching HLA type were indicated.

TCRdb processed the reads anew with MiXCR; each CDR3 protein has one entry. Of some 680,000 distinct CDR3 sequences in the sample, roughly a third are singletons; the top ten hold 2.8%. Overall study results and limits: HLA-C-restricted CMV clonotypes gave the most frequent clonotype in two of eight donors.

The chain carries TRBV20-1 and TRBJ1-5; 9 positions agree with TRBD1. Material: PBMCs. This TCR derives from a human donor in good health (CMV status not recorded). Some clones in this sample may be carry-over from other donors' samples. The CDR3 bases are TGCAGTGCTACGACAGGGGGGATGAATCAGCCCCAGCATTGG. Encoded protein: CSATTGGMNQPQHW.